Presented here are 16 T cell receptor beta chains from one specimen sequenced in a study of T-cell memory formation after mild COVID-19. TCRdb reprocessed the 5' RACE reads with MiXCR, giving one entry per CDR3 protein. The data show 550,000 to 600,000 distinct CDR3 sequences, with approximately 15% seen just once and about 8.1% held by the top ten. Sequenced sample: PBMCs or a T cell subset sorted from them (not recorded which). The receptors come from an adult woman who had mild COVID-19 (a few samples of this study predate the infection). Cell type and time point are not known.

In its sample, this clonotype was seen once. J is TRBJ1-5 and V is TRBV12-3 or TRBV12-4; TRBD1 agrees at 7 bases. This CDR3 is 16 amino acids long. V was clipped by 5 bases and J by 6 bases; unmatched bases: 13. The CDR3 region has the DNA TGTGCCAGCAGTCACTGGGACAGTAGGGTGGTTCAGCCCCAGCATTTT. Amino acids: CASSHWDSRVVQPQHF.

This clonotype was seen a few times. The chain links TRBV5-1 to TRBJ1-2; TRBD1 might be the D (5 bases). Germline assignment: CDR1 SGHRS and CDR2 YFSETQ. The CDR3 extends over 15 amino acids. The V end was cut by 0 bases, the J end by 2 bases, with 11 bases between. The CDR3 protein is CASSLDRDGNYGYTF. CDR3 nucleotide sequence: TGCGCCAGCAGCTTGGACCGGGACGGGAACTATGGCTACACCTTC.

The V call is TRBV7-8, the J call TRBJ2-1, with TRBD2 as a possible D gene (7 bases). The CDR3 spans 13 residues. CDR1 SGHVS and CDR2 FQNEAQ come from the germline V gene. V lost 8 bases and J lost 4, with 12 bases in between. The CDR3 region has the DNA TGTGCCAGCGGGGGGGCAACTTACAATGAGCAGTTCTTC. This sequence encodes CASGGATYNEQFF. Looking up the rest from reference TRBV7-8 and TRBJ2-1 gives the full variable domain: GAGVSQSPRYKVAKRGQDVALRCDPISGHVSLFWYQQALGQGPEFLTYFQNEAQLDKSGLPSDRFFAERPEGSVSTLKIQRTQQEDSAVYLCASGGATYNEQFFGPGTRLTVL.

This clonotype showed up just a few times. The gene calls are TRBV7-9 and TRBJ1-1; D is possibly TRBD1 (6 bases). Germline V gives CDR1 SEHNR, CDR2 FQNEAQ (reference sequence). The V gene lost 3 bases and the J gene lost 5 bases, with 13 bases spanning the gap. There are 14 residues in the CDR3. In nucleotides, the CDR3 is TGTGCCAGCAGCTTCCAGGGGCCGGGGACTGAAGCTTTCTTT. It codes for CASSFQGPGTEAFF.

This clonotype turned up a few times. V is TRBV27 and J is TRBJ1-6; TRBD1 is a possible D gene (6 bases). The CDR3 contains 14 residues. Germline V CDR1 and CDR2: MNHEY, SMNVEV (reference sequence). V gave up 6 bases and J gave up 5 bases, with 11 bases separating them. CDR3 loop: CASRGGRNNSPLHF. The CDR3, as DNA: TGTGCCAGCAGGGGGGGCCGCAATAATTCACCCCTCCACTTT.

The chain has TRBV5-4 and TRBJ2-3, with a possible D match to TRBD2 (5 bases). Trimming cost V 2 bases and J 4 bases, with 11 bases left between them. CDR1 is SGHNT and CDR2 is YYREEE in the germline V gene (reference sequence). This CDR3 has 14 amino acids. CDR3 sequence: CASSFRRNPDTQYF. CDR3 DNA sequence: TGTGCCAGCAGCTTTCGGAGGAACCCAGATACGCAGTATTTT.

This chain uses TRBV20-1 with TRBJ1-2; tentatively, D is TRBD1 (5 bases). V was cut by 2 bases and J by 6 bases, with 10 bases left in between. Germline CDR1 is DFQATT and CDR2 is SNEGSKA (reference sequence). There are 12 residues in the CDR3. As DNA, the CDR3 is TGCAGTGCTAGATGGGGCTGGGATGGCTACACCTTC. Translated, it gives CSARWGWDGYTF.

This clonotype has more than one count but fewer than ten. The genes are TRBV29-1 and TRBJ2-1; no clear D. This CDR3 is 13 amino acids long. Trimming removed 3 bases at V and 5 bases at J, with 11 bases between. Germline lookup yields CDR1 SQVTM and CDR2 ANQGSEA. CDR3 in amino acids: CSVDRFWDNEQFF. CDR3 bases: TGCAGCGTTGACAGGTTTTGGGACAATGAGCAGTTCTTC.

The sample holds a few counts of this clonotype. The rearrangement links TRBV30 to TRBJ1-3; 8 nucleotides align to TRBD1. V dropped 2 bases and J dropped 8; count of bases not matched to a gene: 8. From germline, CDR1 is GTSNPN and CDR2 SVGIG (reference sequence). The CDR3 is made up of 14 amino acids. CDR3: CAWSTGTGSDTIYF. The CDR3 DNA sequence: TGTGCCTGGAGTACCGGGACAGGATCGGACACCATATATTTT.

This clonotype was counted only a few times. The chain is built from TRBV5-1 and TRBJ2-2, with 8 positions matching TRBD1. Germline CDR1 reads SGHRS; CDR2 reads YFSETQ. With V trimmed by 0 bases and J by 7 bases, 14 bases remained unmatched. The length of the CDR3 is 18 residues. This CDR3 is CASSLVSTRQGFGGELFF. The CDR3 nucleotides read TGCGCCAGCAGCTTGGTATCAACGAGACAGGGGTTCGGCGGGGAGCTGTTTTTT.

This clonotype was observed a few times. The chain carries TRBV12-3 or TRBV12-4 and TRBJ1-5; D remains unclear. The CDR3 spans 13 residues. V was clipped by 6 bases and J by 1 base, with 7 bases between them. CDR3 sequence: CASRAGSNQPQHF. The CDR3 region has the DNA TGTGCCAGCAGGGCGGGGAGCAATCAGCCCCAGCATTTT.

The chain links TRBV20-1 to TRBJ2-2; D perhaps matches TRBD2 (6 bases). CDR3 length equals 14 residues. The germline V and J ends were trimmed by 0 bases and 7 bases, with 12 bases remaining between them. The germline gives CDR1 DFQATT, CDR2 SNEGSKA (reference sequence). In DNA, the CDR3 is TGCAGTGCTAGAGATCGGCGGGGAGGCGGGGAGCTGTTTTTT. Translating gives CSARDRRGGGELFF.

This sequence joins TRBV6-5 and TRBJ1-4; D call uncertain. Trimming stripped 5 bases from V and 0 bases from J, with 10 bases between. CDR3 length: 15 residues. CDR1 is MNHEY and CDR2 is SVGAGI in the germline V gene. The CDR3 region is CASSPTVATNEKLFF. CDR3 bases: TGTGCCAGCAGTCCTACCGTAGCAACTAATGAAAAACTGTTTTTT.

In this sample, this clonotype turned up a few times. The V and J genes are TRBV5-1 and TRBJ1-2, with TRBD1 identical over 9 bases. Looked up from germline, CDR1 is SGHRS and CDR2 is YFSETQ. The V gene end was trimmed by 4 bases and the J gene end by 4 bases; junction bases not matched to a gene: 11. The CDR3 length is 16 residues. The CDR3 loop reads CASSNPLQGAVYGYTF. The CDR3 bases are TGCGCCAGCAGCAACCCGCTACAGGGGGCAGTCTATGGCTACACCTTC.

This clonotype came up a few times. V gene TRBV29-1 combines with J gene TRBJ1-5; D unresolved. Germline loops: CDR1 SQVTM, CDR2 ANQGSEA. The ends were cut back, 7 bases at V and 0 bases at J, with 10 bases in the middle. The CDR3 has 13 residues. In DNA form, the CDR3 reads TGCAGCGCTCTATTTGATAGCAATCAGCCCCAGCATTTT. The encoded protein is CSALFDSNQPQHF.

This clonotype was seen just once. The chain joins TRBV29-1 to TRBJ2-1, with TRBD2 matching over 8 bases. This CDR3 is 14 amino acids long. In germline, CDR1 is SQVTM, CDR2 ANQGSEA. The junction had 8 bases not matched to a gene; V was cut back by 3 bases and J by 7 bases. CDR3: CSVDEAGVRNEQFF. CDR3 DNA sequence: TGCAGCGTTGATGAAGCGGGAGTTAGAAATGAGCAGTTCTTC.